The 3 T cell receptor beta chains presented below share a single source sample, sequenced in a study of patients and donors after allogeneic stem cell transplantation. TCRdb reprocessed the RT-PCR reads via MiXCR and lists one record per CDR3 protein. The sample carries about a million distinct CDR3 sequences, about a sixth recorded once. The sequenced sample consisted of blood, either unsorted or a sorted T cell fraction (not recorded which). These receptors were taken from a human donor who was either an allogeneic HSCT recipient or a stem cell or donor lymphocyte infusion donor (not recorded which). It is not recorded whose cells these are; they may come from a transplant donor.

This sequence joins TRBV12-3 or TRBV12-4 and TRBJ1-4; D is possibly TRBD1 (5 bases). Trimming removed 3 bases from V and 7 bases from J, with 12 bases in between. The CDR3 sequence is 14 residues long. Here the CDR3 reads CASSFGGFSEKLFF. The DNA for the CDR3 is TGTGCCAGCAGTTTCGGGGGTTTCAGTGAAAAACTGTTTTTT.

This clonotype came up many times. Here the CDR3 DNA reads TGTGCCAGCAGTCCCTCCGCAGCTGGTGGTGAGACCCAGTACTTC. Its translation: CASSPSAAGGETQYF. V is TRBV12-3 or TRBV12-4 and J is TRBJ2-5; D is unresolved. The V gene lost 5 bases and the J gene lost 5 bases, with 18 bases spanning the gap. The CDR3 is 15 amino acids.

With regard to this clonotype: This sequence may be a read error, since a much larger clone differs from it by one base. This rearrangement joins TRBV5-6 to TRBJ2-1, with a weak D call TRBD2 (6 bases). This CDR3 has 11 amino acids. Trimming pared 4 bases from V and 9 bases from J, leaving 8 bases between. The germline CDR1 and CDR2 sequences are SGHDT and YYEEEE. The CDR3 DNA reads TGTGCCAGCAGCATGGGGGGTGAGCAGTTCTTC. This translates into CASSMGGEQFF.